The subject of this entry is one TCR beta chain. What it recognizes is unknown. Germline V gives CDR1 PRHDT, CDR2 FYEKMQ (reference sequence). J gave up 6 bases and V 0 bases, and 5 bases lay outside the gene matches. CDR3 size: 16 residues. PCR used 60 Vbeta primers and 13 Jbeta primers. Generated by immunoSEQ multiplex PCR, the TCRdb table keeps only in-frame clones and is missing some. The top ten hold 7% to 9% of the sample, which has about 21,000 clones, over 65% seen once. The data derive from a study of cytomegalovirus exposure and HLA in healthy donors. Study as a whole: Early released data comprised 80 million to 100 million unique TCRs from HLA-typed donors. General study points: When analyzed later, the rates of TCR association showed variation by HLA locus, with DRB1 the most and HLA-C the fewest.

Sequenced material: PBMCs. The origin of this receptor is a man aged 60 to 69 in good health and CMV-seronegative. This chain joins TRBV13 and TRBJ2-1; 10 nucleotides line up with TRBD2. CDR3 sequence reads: CASSLGRLAGVNEQFF. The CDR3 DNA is TGTGCCAGCAGCTTAGGCCGGCTAGCGGGGGTCAATGAGCAGTTCTTC.